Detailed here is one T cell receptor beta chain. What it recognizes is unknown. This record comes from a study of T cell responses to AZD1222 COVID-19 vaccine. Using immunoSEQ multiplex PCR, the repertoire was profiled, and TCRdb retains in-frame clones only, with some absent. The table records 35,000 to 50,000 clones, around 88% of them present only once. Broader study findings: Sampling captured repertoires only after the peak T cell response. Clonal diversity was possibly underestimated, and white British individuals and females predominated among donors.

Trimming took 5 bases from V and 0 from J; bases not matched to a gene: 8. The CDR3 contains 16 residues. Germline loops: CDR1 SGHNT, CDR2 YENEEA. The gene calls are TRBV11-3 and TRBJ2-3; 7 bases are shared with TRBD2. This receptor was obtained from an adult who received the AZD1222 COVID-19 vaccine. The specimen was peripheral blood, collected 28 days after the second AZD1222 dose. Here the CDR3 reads CASSPSTSRSTDTQYF. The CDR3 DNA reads TGTGCCAGCAGCCCTTCGACTAGCAGAAGCACAGATACGCAGTATTTT.